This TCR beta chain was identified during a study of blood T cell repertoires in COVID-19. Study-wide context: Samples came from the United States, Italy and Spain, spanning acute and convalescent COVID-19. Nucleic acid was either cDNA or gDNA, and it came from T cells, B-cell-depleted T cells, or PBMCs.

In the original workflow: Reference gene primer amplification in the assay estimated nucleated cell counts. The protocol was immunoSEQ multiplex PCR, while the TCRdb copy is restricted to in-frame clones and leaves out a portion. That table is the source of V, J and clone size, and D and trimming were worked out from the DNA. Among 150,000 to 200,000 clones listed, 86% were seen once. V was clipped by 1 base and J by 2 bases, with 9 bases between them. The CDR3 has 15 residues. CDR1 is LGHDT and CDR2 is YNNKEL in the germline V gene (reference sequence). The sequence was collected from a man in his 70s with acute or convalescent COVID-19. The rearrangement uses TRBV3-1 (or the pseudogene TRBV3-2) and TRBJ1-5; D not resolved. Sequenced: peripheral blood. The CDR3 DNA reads TGTGCCAGCAGCCAAGTGGGCCAGGGCAATCAGCCCCAGCATTTT. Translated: CASSQVGQGNQPQHF.